Shown below are 18 T cell receptor beta chains from a single sample sequenced in a study of T cells after yellow fever vaccination. TCRdb redid the calling of the 5' RACE reads with MiXCR, one entry per CDR3 protein. The data hold about 340,000 distinct CDR3 sequences, with around 13% observed a single time. The input for sequencing was CD4+ T cells sorted from PBMCs, taken 15 days after the yellow fever booster vaccination. These receptor sequences come from a man younger than 35 who received the YFV17D yellow fever vaccine.

In its sample, this clonotype was seen many times. The rearrangement uses TRBV6-5 and TRBJ2-3; TRBD1 matches 7 bases. This CDR3 comprises 14 residues. Germline CDR1 and CDR2: MNHEY and SVGAGI. The J segment lost 0 bases and the V segment lost 6 bases, leaving 3 bases of the junction unmatched. CDR3 nucleotide sequence: TGTGCCAGCAGACAGGGGTGGAGCACAGATACGCAGTATTTT. It is translated as CASRQGWSTDTQYF.

V is TRBV7-9 and J is TRBJ1-4; TRBD1 agrees at 8 bases. Germline assignment: CDR1 SEHNR and CDR2 FQNEAQ (reference sequence). The CDR3 runs to 18 residues. With V trimmed by 2 bases and J by 4 bases, 12 bases remained unmatched. The CDR3 region is CASSLSSGGGFGNEKLFF. The CDR3 DNA reads as TGTGCCAGCAGCTTATCTTCAGGGGGCGGATTTGGTAATGAAAAACTGTTTTTT. The variable domain in full, with the rest retrieved from reference TRBV7-9 and TRBJ1-4, is DTGVSQNPRHKITKRGQNVTFRCDPISEHNRLYWYRQTLGQGPEFLTYFQNEAQLEKSRLLSDRFSAERPKGSFSTLEIQRTEQGDSAMYLCASSLSSGGGFGNEKLFFGSGTQLSVL.

The rearrangement links TRBV11-2 to TRBJ2-2; the D gene is possibly TRBD2 (7 bases). The CDR3 extends over 14 amino acids. V gave up 5 bases and J gave up 3 bases, with 10 bases separating them. Germline V gives CDR1 SGHAT, CDR2 FQNNGV. The CDR3 bases are TGTGCCAGCAGCCGGGGGGCATACACCGGGGAGCTGTTTTTT. Amino acid sequence: CASSRGAYTGELFF.

The chain recombines TRBV6-5 with TRBJ2-1; 7 bases are shared with TRBD2. After removal of 6 bases from V and 6 bases from J, the junction contained 5 bases not matched to a gene. Germline CDR1 and CDR2: MNHEY and SVGAGI. The CDR3 loop spans 13 amino acids. The chain's CDR3 is CASRGGGFNEQFF. The CDR3 region has the DNA TGTGCCAGCAGGGGGGGAGGGTTCAATGAGCAGTTCTTC.

CDR3 amino acids: CASSRRGAQDYGYTF. CDR3 coding DNA: TGTGCCAGCAGCCGACGGGGGGCGCAGGACTATGGCTACACCTTC. The J gene is TRBJ1-2, the V gene TRBV3-1; possible D gene TRBD1, 6 bases. V lost 4 bases to trimming and J lost 3 bases, with 15 bases between them. Germline V gene lookup returns CDR1 LGHDT and CDR2 YNNKEL (reference sequence). This CDR3 is 15 amino acids long.

This clonotype was counted many times. The chain combines TRBV5-1 with TRBJ2-2; 7 positions agree with TRBD1. The CDR3 has 15 residues. Germline values: CDR1 SGHRS, CDR2 YFSETQ. The J segment lost 3 bases and the V segment lost 0 bases, leaving 2 bases of the junction unmatched. This chain's CDR3 is CASSLAGTDTGELFF. For the CDR3, the DNA is TGCGCCAGCAGCTTGGCCGGGACAGACACCGGGGAGCTGTTTTTT.

The chain is built from TRBV20-1 and TRBJ2-3, with 7 bases identical to TRBD2. The CDR3 is 16 residues long. The V gene's germline CDR1 is DFQATT and CDR2 SNEGSKA (reference sequence). The V gene end was trimmed by 2 bases and the J gene end by 1 base; junction bases not matched to a gene: 9. This CDR3 is CSARSRLAWGTDTQYF. The CDR3 bases are TGCAGTGCTAGATCCCGACTAGCATGGGGCACAGATACGCAGTATTTT.

This clonotype was counted a few times. As DNA, the CDR3 is TGTGCCAGCAGCCCAACGGGTTGGGGGCCCAATGAGCAGTTCTTC. Residues: CASSPTGWGPNEQFF. The chain couples TRBV7-2 to TRBJ2-1, with D tentatively TRBD1 (6 bases). Germline V CDR1 and CDR2: SGHTA, FQGNSA. V dropped 5 bases and J dropped 6 bases, with 17 bases sitting between them. The CDR3 extends over 15 amino acids.

This clonotype was counted between two and nine times. The V call is TRBV27, the J call TRBJ2-7; 10 bases agree with TRBD1. V lost 3 bases, J lost 6 bases, and 8 bases stayed unmatched. This CDR3 is built from 15 residues. Germline V CDR1 and CDR2: MNHEY, SMNVEV (reference sequence). The CDR3 DNA sequence: TGTGCCAGCAGTTTCGCCGGGACAGGGGTTGGCGAGCAGTACTTC. Amino acids: CASSFAGTGVGEQYF.

In this sample, this clonotype turned up a few times. The chain carries TRBV10-2 and TRBJ1-2, with TRBD1 matching over 9 bases. This CDR3 is built from 14 residues. CDR1 and CDR2 from the germline V gene are WSHSY and SAAADI. J was trimmed by 6 bases and V by 6 bases; bases with no gene match: 8. The CDR3 protein is CASRSGQGINGYTF. CDR3 nucleotide sequence: TGCGCCAGCAGATCCGGACAGGGGATCAATGGCTACACCTTC.

This clonotype was seen a few times. The chain combines TRBV7-8 with TRBJ1-4; the D gene is possibly TRBD1 (6 bases). The germline CDR1 and CDR2 sequences are SGHVS and FQNEAQ. This CDR3 is 16 amino acids long. Deletions cut 5 bases from V and 0 bases from J, with 13 bases between. DNA for the CDR3: TGTGCCAGCAGCCGTTGGGACATCGCAACTAATGAAAAACTGTTTTTT. Protein product: CASSRWDIATNEKLFF.

The table lists this clonotype with a few counts. V and J are TRBV7-3 and TRBJ1-1; D unclear. Germline assignment: CDR1 SGHTA and CDR2 FQGTGA. The CDR3 length is 13 residues. Trimming pared 3 bases from V and 4 bases from J, leaving 9 bases between. The CDR3 nucleotides are TGTGCCAGCAGCTTGGAGGCCAGCACTGAAGCTTTCTTT. This sequence encodes CASSLEASTEAFF.

This rearrangement joins TRBV6-2 or TRBV6-3 to TRBJ1-4; tentatively, D is TRBD1 (5 bases). Germline assignment: CDR1 MNHEY and CDR2 SVGEGT. V was shortened by 2 bases and J by 7 bases, with 17 bases between the two germline ends. CDR3 length: 16 residues. In nucleotides, the CDR3 is TGTGCCAGCAGTTACCGGGACCGTGGTCGTCGTGAAAAACTGTTTTTT. Translation gives CASSYRDRGRREKLFF.

A remark on this clonotype: No DNA is shown, since the ends of the CDR3 on it are uncertain; the CDR3 is the one TCRdb lists. The chain recombines TRBV21-1 with TRBJ1-1. TRBV21-1 counts as a pseudogene. The length of the CDR3 is 14 amino acids, counting both ends. The CDR3 here is CASSKVAGGTEAFF.

The chain carries TRBV4-3 and TRBJ1-4; D remains ambiguous. Per the germline V gene, CDR1 is LGHNA and CDR2 is YSLEER. V lost 0 bases and J 1 base, leaving 12 bases between the germline ends. This CDR3 spans 17 amino acids. The CDR3 sequence is CASSQDLGRGTNEKLFF. The DNA of the CDR3 is TGCGCCAGCAGCCAAGATCTAGGACGGGGAACTAATGAAAAACTGTTTTTT.

This clonotype was recorded a few times. The CDR3 protein is CASSGRARDTQYF. CDR3 DNA sequence: TGTGCCAGCAGCGGCCGGGCCCGAGATACGCAGTATTTT. The rearrangement uses TRBV7-9 and TRBJ2-3; D is undetermined. Germline-derived CDR1 and CDR2 are SEHNR and FQNEAQ (reference sequence). Trimming shortened V by 5 bases and J by 5 bases, and 11 bases separated the two germline ends. The CDR3 is made up of 13 amino acids.

V gene TRBV15 combines with J gene TRBJ1-1; D ambiguous. CDR3 size: 13 residues. V was trimmed by 5 bases and J by 0 bases, leaving 7 bases between them. Germline CDR1 is LNHNV and CDR2 is YYDKDF (reference sequence). This chain's CDR3 is CATSPRMNTEAFF. In nucleotides, the CDR3 is TGTGCCACCAGCCCACGAATGAACACTGAAGCTTTCTTT.

This sequence joins TRBV15 and TRBJ2-1; 8 bases are a match to TRBD2. Germline loops: CDR1 LNHNV, CDR2 YYDKDF (reference sequence). This CDR3 has 16 amino acids. V was pared by 0 bases and J by 2 bases, with 3 bases of the junction left unmatched. DNA of the CDR3: TGTGCCACCAGCAGAGATAGCGGGGCGGCCTACAATGAGCAGTTCTTC. It specifies CATSRDSGAAYNEQFF. Supplemented by reference TRBV15 and TRBJ2-1, the full variable domain reads DAMVIQNPRYQVTQFGKPVTLSCSQTLNHNVMYWYQQKSSQAPKLLFHYYDKDFNNEADTPDNFQSRRPNTSFCFLDIRSPGLGDTAMYLCATSRDSGAAYNEQFFGPGTRLTVL.